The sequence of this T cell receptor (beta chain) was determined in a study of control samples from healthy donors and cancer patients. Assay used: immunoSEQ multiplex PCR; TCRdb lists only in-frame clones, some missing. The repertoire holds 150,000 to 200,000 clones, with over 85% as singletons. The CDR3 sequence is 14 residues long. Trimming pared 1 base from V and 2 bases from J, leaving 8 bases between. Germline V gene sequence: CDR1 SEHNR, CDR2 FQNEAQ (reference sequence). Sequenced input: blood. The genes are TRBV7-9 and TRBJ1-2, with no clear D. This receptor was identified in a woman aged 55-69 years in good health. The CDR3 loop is CASSLEGSNYGYTF. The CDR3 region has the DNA TGTGCCAGCAGCTTAGAGGGTTCGAACTATGGCTACACCTTC.